This paragraph covers one TCR beta chain sequence. V lost 6 bases, J lost 3 bases, and 9 bases lay in between. The CDR3 contains 13 residues. Repertoires were generated with immunoSEQ multiplex PCR, while TCRdb's copy carries only in-frame clones and drops some. The sample includes about 430,000 clones, approximately 91% of them seen just once. This specimen comes from a study of blood T cell repertoires in COVID-19. A COVID-19 case had been met by exposed participants during the 2 weeks before study entry. Input material: PBMCs or T cells enriched from blood (not recorded which). V gene TRBV12-3 or TRBV12-4 combines with J gene TRBJ1-3; maybe TRBD1 (6 bases). The clonotype originates from a woman aged 18-29 years who had been exposed to COVID-19. The CDR3 DNA follows: TGTGCCAGCAGAACAGGGATTGGAAACACCATATATTTT. It is translated as CASRTGIGNTIYF.